This T cell receptor (beta chain) was identified in a study of blood T cells in healthy people across ages (dated by TCRdb to between 2014 and 2017). In terms of the full investigation: Template switching captured roughly one uniquely barcoded TCR beta cDNA molecule per two T cells in model experiments. Four age groups were formed from the donors: young (average roughly 15 years), middle-aged (around 39), aged (62) and long-lived (about 75). Donors of different ages were randomly distributed across sequencing lanes to avoid experimental bias. Two additional independent replicas of 1 million unique cDNA reads from the same blood draw were analyzed for two donors (one aged 18 to 30 and one aged 80 or older). The study measured age-related changes in TCR beta repertoire diversity using deep sequencing normalized with unique cDNA molecular identifiers.

Libraries were built with 5' RACE. Sequenced on an Illumina HiSeq 2500. A second PCR of 7 to 11 cycles was performed with a sample-barcoded 5' primer and a J-beta primer mix. A unique molecular identifier was introduced onto each TCR beta cDNA molecule by a template-switch 5' adaptor carrying 12 random nucleotides. Each sample yielded at least 3 million CDR3-containing paired-end reads. All of the RNA was converted into first-strand cDNA using the Mint cDNA synthesis kit, with a TRBC-specific oligonucleotide serving as the primer. Following uracil-DNA glycosylase treatment, a first 18-cycle PCR with universal primers M1SS and BC2_uni_R was performed on all cDNA. As for the original processing: Each sample was normalized by randomly selecting 1 million high-quality reads, each carrying a distinct molecular identifier. Reads with shared molecular identifiers were discarded instead of being binned into consensus sequences. MiTCR, run with a Q25 quality threshold and the strictest error-elimination algorithm, handled CDR3 identification, clonotype clustering and error correction. A nonparametric unseen species model with Euler transformation was used to estimate lower-bound total TCR beta diversity. TCRdb took the public reads, trimmed them with fastp at Q25, ran MiXCR for clone calling and kept in-frame beta chains. Merged by CDR3 protein, the rows form single entries marked with the most common genes and DNA. Clone size and V and J calls follow TCRdb, not the original study. Present in this sample are about 1.7 million distinct CDR3 sequences, 28% of which were seen just once. The ten largest clones add up to approximately 7.7% of the sample.

About this clonotype: The antigen it binds to is not known. Germline and junction disagree at one end, which may indicate a read error.

The CDR3 runs 13 residues from the cysteine to the phenylalanine. Only the CDR3 part of the read is kept: 39 bases, read in frame from the first base. The germline V gene supplies CDR1 SGDLS and CDR2 YYNGEE. Results and caveats for the whole study, not just this receptor: Because the CMV infection status of the donors was unknown, age-related changes in expanded clonotypes may potentially have been confounded. Compared with the aged group, the long-lived group had more naive CD4+ T cells, fewer expanded clones and increased TCR diversity, a pattern suggesting age selection. Conclusive comparison of naive and antigen-experienced compartments was prevented by the profiling of bulk unsorted PBMCs. Observed TCR beta diversity per million T cells fell roughly linearly with age, and a significant reduction was already apparent by age approximately 40. There was a strong correlation between observed TCR beta diversity and the percentage of naive T cells measured by flow cytometry. Estimates of total diversity based on one million sequenced T cells were regarded as lower bounds and as underestimates.

The 40 or so donors, aged about 6 to 95 years, were systemically healthy Caucasian individuals from Russia. About 10 milliliters of peripheral blood were collected from each donor into EDTA-treated Vacutainer tubes. Ficoll-Paque density-gradient centrifugation was used to isolate PBMCs, with at least 6.5 million per sample. Trizol reagent was used to extract total RNA from PBMCs, with at least 5 micrograms per sample. For every donor, flow cytometry on a PBMC aliquot measured the percentage of naive CD45RAhigh/CD27high T cells. The rearranged segments are TRBV9 and TRBJ2-3; matching of 5 bases hints at TRBD2 as the D gene. The TCR originated in a woman in her twenties or thirties in good health. Sample: blood. The base sequence is TGTGCCAGCAGCTCCAGACTAACAGATACGCGGTATTTT. Its protein reads: CASSSRLTDTRYF. With the rest looked up from the reference TRBV9 and TRBJ2-3 genes rather than sequenced, the full variable domain is DSGVTQTPKHLITATGQRVTLRCSPRSGDLSVYWYQQSLDQGLQFLIQYYNGEERAKGNILERFSAQQFPDLHSELNLSSLELGDSALYFCASSSRLTDTRYFGPGTRLTVL.